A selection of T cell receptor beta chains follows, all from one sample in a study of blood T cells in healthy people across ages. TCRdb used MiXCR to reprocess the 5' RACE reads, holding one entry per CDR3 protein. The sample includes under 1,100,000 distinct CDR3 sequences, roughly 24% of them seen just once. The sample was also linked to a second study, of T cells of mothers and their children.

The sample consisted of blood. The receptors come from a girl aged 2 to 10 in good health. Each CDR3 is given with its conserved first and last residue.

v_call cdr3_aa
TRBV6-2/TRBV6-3 CASSSYRDTTNTGELFF
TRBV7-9 CASSLGQRVIGTGELFF
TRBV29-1 CSVELAWTEAFF
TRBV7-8 CASSTRTGVAGELFF
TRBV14 CASSPGASETQYF
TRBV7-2 CASSLDPGPDTQYF
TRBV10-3 CAIIEGQKYEAFF
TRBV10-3 CATSPAGEEKLFF
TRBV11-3 CASSLWGDNEQFF
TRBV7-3 CASSLTGPSTKNIQYF
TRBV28 CASSLKGWGFTEAFF
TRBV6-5 CASTNWGNEQFF
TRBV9 CASSVVPAGEGETQYF
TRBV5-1 CASSLAGTLTNYEQYF